Below, 32 T cell receptor beta chains from the same sample are listed, as sequenced in a study of metastatic and nonmetastatic thyroid tumors. TCRdb re-called the PCR reads via MiXCR. The sample holds 25,000 to 35,000 clones, about 15% seen once. Patients had received no treatment of any kind before thyroid surgery. Sequencing input: blood. The receptors originated from a female donor with papillary thyroid cancer or a benign thyroid nodule (not recorded which). Some clones in this sample may be carry-over from other donors' samples.

By sample fraction, this clone is medium-sized. The chain links TRBV6-1 to TRBJ1-6; D not certain. Germline loops: CDR1 MNHNS, CDR2 SASEGT. V was trimmed by 3 bases and J by 10 bases, leaving 22 bases between them. The CDR3 consists of 17 residues. In DNA, the CDR3 is TGTGCCAGCAGTGAGAATTCCATCGGCGGGCTCGGGTCACCCCTCCACTTT. Encoded protein: CASSENSIGGLGSPLHF.

The table lists this clone with many counts. The rearrangement uses TRBV6-4 and TRBJ2-7; possibly TRBD2 for D (6 bases). The CDR3 contains 14 residues. CDR1 and CDR2 (germline): MRHNA, SNTAGT. V shed 4 bases and J shed 4 bases, with 14 bases lying between them. The CDR3 nucleotides are TGTGCCAGCAGTGCCGGGACGGCGGGGTACGAGCAGTACTTC. As protein: CASSAGTAGYEQYF.

The sample holds many counts of this clone. The rearrangement uses TRBV2 and TRBJ1-2, with no clear D. The germline V and J ends were trimmed by 1 base and 5 bases, with 2 bases remaining between them. This CDR3 has 11 residues. The germline gives CDR1 SNHLY, CDR2 FYNNEI. In DNA form, the CDR3 reads TGTGCCAGCAGTGAAGAGTATGGCTACACCTTC. It is translated as CASSEEYGYTF.

This clone was counted many times. The chain recombines TRBV28 with TRBJ2-3; 9 bases map to TRBD2. This CDR3 is 17 amino acids long. J was trimmed by 3 bases and V by 2 bases; bases with no gene match: 9. The germline gives CDR1 MDHEN, CDR2 SYDVKM. DNA for the CDR3: TGTGCCAGCAGTTTAGGGCTAGCGGGGACCGGTACAGATACGCAGTATTTT. Encoded protein: CASSLGLAGTGTDTQYF.

V usage is TRBV7-2 and J usage is TRBJ2-5; 7 nucleotides agree with TRBD2. This CDR3 has 16 residues. Germline CDR1 and CDR2: SGHTA and FQGNSA. V lost 5 bases and J lost 1; bases outside the gene matches: 10. The CDR3: CASSRGGGGLQETQYF. In DNA, the CDR3 is TGTGCCAGCAGCAGAGGTGGGGGGGGTCTCCAAGAGACCCAGTACTTC. The complete variable domain, with remaining parts taken from reference TRBV7-2 and TRBJ2-5, reads GAGVSQSPSNKVTEKGKDVELRCDPISGHTALYWYRQSLGQGLEFLIYFQGNSAPDKSGLPSDRFSAERTGGSVSTLTIQRTQQEDSAVYLCASSRGGGGLQETQYFGPGTRLLVL.

The chain couples TRBV27 to TRBJ2-7, with 10 bases lining up with TRBD1. J was trimmed by 5 bases and V by 5 bases; bases with no gene match: 3. The CDR3 consists of 13 residues. Germline values: CDR1 MNHEY, CDR2 SMNVEV (reference sequence). The CDR3 is CASSPGQGNEQYF. The CDR3 coding sequence is TGTGCCAGCAGTCCGGGACAGGGGAACGAGCAGTACTTC.

This clone was seen repeatedly, ten times or more. V is TRBV5-1 and J is TRBJ2-2; the D gene could be TRBD1 or TRBD2 (6 bases each). This CDR3 spans 15 amino acids. Germline-derived CDR1 and CDR2 are SGHRS and YFSETQ. Trimming pared 6 bases from V and 6 bases from J, leaving 18 bases between. CDR3 residues: CASTPVGGAAGELFF. As DNA, the CDR3 is TGCGCCAGCACCCCGGTGGGGGGCGCTGCCGGGGAGCTGTTTTTT.

This clone has at least ten counts. The chain has TRBV2 and TRBJ2-3; a weak D match, TRBD1 (6 bases). V lost 7 bases and J lost 1, with 12 bases in between. The length of the CDR3 is 14 residues. Germline V lookup: CDR1 SNHLY, CDR2 FYNNEI. The CDR3 here is CASTLTGRTDTQYF. The DNA of the CDR3 is TGTGCCAGCACTCTAACAGGGCGCACAGATACGCAGTATTTT.

This clone was found many times. In DNA, the CDR3 is TGTGCCATCAGTGAGGGACAGGGCTACACCTTC. Protein sequence: CAISEGQGYTF. The chain links TRBV10-3 to TRBJ1-2, with D perhaps TRBD1 (6 bases). The CDR3 consists of 11 residues. Germline V lookup: CDR1 ENHRY, CDR2 SYGVKD. Deletions cut 2 bases from V and 8 bases from J, with 6 bases between.

This clone was counted many times. The chain couples TRBV6-1 to TRBJ2-6; 7 bases line up with TRBD2. This CDR3 has 17 residues. Germline values: CDR1 MNHNS, CDR2 SASEGT. V lost 8 bases, J lost 1 base, and 11 bases stayed unmatched. The CDR3 reads CASYITGGWSGANVLTF. In nucleotides, the CDR3 is TGTGCCAGCTACATTACGGGGGGATGGTCTGGGGCCAACGTCCTGACTTTC.

The V and J genes are TRBV11-1 and TRBJ2-1; unclear D gene. There are 17 residues in the CDR3. V shed 0 bases and J shed 6 bases, with 18 bases lying between them. CDR1 is SGHAT, CDR2 FQDESV, per germline (reference sequence). CDR3 protein: CASSLAESSVGINEQFF. CDR3 in DNA: TGTGCCAGCAGCTTAGCCGAGTCCAGCGTGGGAATCAATGAGCAGTTCTTC.

This clone came up many times. A much more abundant neighbour one base away suggests this may be a read error. The chain recombines TRBV28 with TRBJ2-7; no reliable D call. The CDR3 runs 11 residues. Germline CDR1 reads MDHEN; CDR2 reads SYDVKM. CDR3 bases: TGTGCCAGCAGTTCCTCCTACGAGCGGTACTTC. Translation: CASSSSYERYF.

In its sample, this clone was seen many times. The V gene is TRBV7-2, the J gene TRBJ2-7; D is unresolved. The CDR3 loop spans 14 amino acids. V shed 5 bases and J shed 2 bases, with 13 bases lying between them. Looked up from germline, CDR1 is SGHTA and CDR2 is FQGNSA. The chain's CDR3 is CASSPLVQTYEQYF. CDR3 nucleotides: TGTGCCAGCAGCCCGCTAGTACAAACCTACGAGCAGTACTTC.

The sample holds many counts of this clone. V is TRBV4-2 and J is TRBJ2-2; D possibly corresponds to TRBD2 (5 bases). The ends were cut back, 1 base at V and 0 bases at J, with 9 bases in the middle. Germline V lookup: CDR1 LGHNA, CDR2 YNFKEQ. The CDR3 is made up of 16 amino acids. CDR3 loop: CASSQVTAANTGELFF. CDR3 DNA sequence: TGTGCCAGCAGCCAAGTAACAGCGGCGAACACCGGGGAGCTGTTTTTT.

In this sample, this clone turned up many times. This chain joins TRBV4-3 and TRBJ2-3, with D possibly being TRBD2 (6 bases). The CDR3 runs 15 residues. Germline V CDR1 and CDR2: LGHNA, YSLEER. V lost 4 bases and J lost 0, with 11 bases in between. CDR3 sequence: CASSLFRGSTDTQYF. In DNA, the CDR3 is TGCGCCAGCAGCCTATTTCGGGGGAGCACAGATACGCAGTATTTT.

This clone appeared many times. The genes are TRBV11-2 and TRBJ2-2; D might be TRBD1 (6 bases). The CDR3 covers 16 residues. Germline loops: CDR1 SGHAT, CDR2 FQNNGV. V gave up 5 bases and J gave up 1 base, with 14 bases separating them. CDR3 sequence reads: CASSKGHALNTGELFF. CDR3 sequence (DNA): TGTGCCAGCAGCAAGGGACACGCCTTGAACACCGGGGAGCTGTTTTTT.

This clone was seen ten or more times. The chain uses TRBV20-1 and TRBJ1-1; D may be TRBD1 (6 bases). Germline V gene lookup returns CDR1 DFQATT and CDR2 SNEGSKA (reference sequence). V was pared by 5 bases and J by 9 bases, with 16 bases between. This CDR3 comprises 12 residues. CDR3 sequence: CSAPQQGIKAFF. The CDR3 coding sequence is TGCAGTGCTCCGCAACAGGGAATAAAAGCTTTCTTT.

This sequence joins TRBV7-6 and TRBJ1-1, with D hard to call. In germline, CDR1 is SGHVS, CDR2 FNYEAQ. The CDR3 covers 14 residues. V shed 5 bases and J shed 4 bases, with 14 bases lying between them. The CDR3 coding sequence is TGTGCCAGCAGCCCTACCCGGGCCGCCACTGAAGCTTTCTTT. The encoded protein is CASSPTRAATEAFF.

This clone came up many times. The rearrangement joins TRBV29-1 to TRBJ2-7; TRBD2 is a possible D gene (7 bases). The germline V gene encodes CDR1 SQVTM and CDR2 ANQGSEA. The CDR3 has 13 amino acids. V was pared by 7 bases and J by 1 base, with 14 bases between. CDR3 residues: CSGAGEGSYEQYF. The CDR3 bases are TGCAGCGGGGCAGGGGAGGGTTCCTACGAGCAGTACTTC.

This clone was seen repeatedly, ten times or more. The gene calls are TRBV3-1 and TRBJ1-6; a weak D match, TRBD1 (6 bases). Germline CDR1 and CDR2: LGHDT and YNNKEL (reference sequence). V dropped 6 bases and J dropped 5 bases, with 8 bases sitting between them. CDR3 length: 13 residues. This CDR3 reads CASRGADNSPLHF. The CDR3 DNA is TGTGCCAGCAGGGGGGCGGATAATTCACCCCTCCACTTT.

This clone is medium-sized in the sample. The chain recombines TRBV20-1 with TRBJ2-7, with 11 bases fitting TRBD2. The germline V gene encodes CDR1 DFQATT and CDR2 SNEGSKA (reference sequence). CDR3 length equals 14 residues. Trimming removed 5 bases from V and 7 bases from J; junction bases left unmatched: 10. As DNA, the CDR3 is TGCAGTGCTCGATCTAGCGGGAGGTTCGGGGAGCAGTACTTC. As protein: CSARSSGRFGEQYF.

This clone is medium-sized (0.01 to 0.1%) within its sample. V is TRBV6-1 and J is TRBJ1-2; 9 nucleotides match TRBD1. This CDR3 region has 15 residues. Germline V gives CDR1 MNHNS, CDR2 SASEGT. J was trimmed by 4 bases and V by 5 bases; bases with no gene match: 8. Written as DNA, the CDR3 is TGTGCCAGCAGTACCTCCGGGACAGGGAGCTATGGCTACACCTTC. Its protein is CASSTSGTGSYGYTF.

Within the sample, this clone is medium-sized. This sequence joins TRBV28 and TRBJ2-7; 8 nucleotides line up with TRBD2. The length of the CDR3 is 15 residues. Germline CDR1 and CDR2: MDHEN and SYDVKM. With 6 bases clipped from V and 2 bases from J, the junction kept 9 bases outside the gene matches. CDR3: CASSSTSGQPYEQYF. CDR3 bases: TGTGCCAGCAGCTCCACTAGCGGCCAACCCTACGAGCAGTACTTC.

This clone was seen ten or more times. As DNA, the CDR3 is TGCGCCAGCAGCTTGGAACTCGAGCAGTACTTC. This codes for CASSLELEQYF. J is TRBJ2-7 and V is TRBV5-1, with D uncertain. Germline-derived CDR1 and CDR2 are SGHRS and YFSETQ. Trimming removed 0 bases at V and 6 bases at J, with 4 bases between. The length of the CDR3 is 11 residues.

This clone occurred a few times. A clone one base away is much larger, so this may be a read error. The rearrangement joins TRBV29-1 to TRBJ1-6; 9 nucleotides align to TRBD1. The CDR3 has 14 residues. The germline V gene encodes CDR1 SQVTM and CDR2 ANQGSEA. Written as DNA, the CDR3 is TGCAGCGTTTCCCTCGGGACAGGGTCTTCACCCTTCCACTTT. Protein sequence: CSVSLGTGSSPFHF.

By share, this clone counts as medium-sized. The chain has TRBV6-2 or TRBV6-3 and TRBJ2-7; 9 bases align to TRBD1. This CDR3 comprises 15 residues. V gave up 5 bases and J gave up 4 bases; unmatched junction bases: 9. The germline CDR1 and CDR2 sequences are MNHEY and SVGEGT. CDR3 coding DNA: TGTGCCAGCAGTGACGGGACAGGGAGAAGGTACGAGCAGTACTTC. Translated, it gives CASSDGTGRRYEQYF.

As concerns this clone: One junction end does not reproduce the germline sequence, and a read error may be involved. The V call is TRBV6-2 or TRBV6-3, the J call TRBJ2-7, with a weak D call TRBD1 (5 bases). The CDR3 has 13 residues. Germline CDR1 MNHEY, CDR2 SVGEGT. The CDR3 nucleotides are TGTGCCAGCAGCCACAGGTGGTCCTACGGGCAGTACTTC. Its protein is CASSHRWSYGQYF.

This clone was counted many times. This chain links TRBV6-1 with TRBJ2-3, with D tentatively TRBD2 (5 bases). Per the germline V gene, CDR1 is MNHNS and CDR2 is SASEGT. V lost 5 bases, J lost 4 bases, and 13 bases lay in between. The CDR3 length is 14 residues. This CDR3 reads CASSPGLRPDTQYF. The CDR3 DNA is TGTGCCAGCAGTCCGGGGTTAAGACCAGATACGCAGTATTTT.

This clone was seen many times. The rearrangement links TRBV28 to TRBJ2-7; 8 nucleotides align to TRBD1. Germline CDR1 MDHEN, CDR2 SYDVKM. The CDR3 has 13 amino acids. With V trimmed by 5 bases and J by 2 bases, 2 bases remained unmatched. CDR3 loop: CASSGTGTYEQYF. The CDR3 DNA follows: TGTGCCAGCAGTGGGACAGGTACCTACGAGCAGTACTTC.

This clone was detected ten times or more. The rearrangement joins TRBV11-3 to TRBJ2-7, with D perhaps matching TRBD2 (7 bases). Germline values: CDR1 SGHNT, CDR2 YENEEA. CDR3 length: 17 residues. V was pared by 1 base and J by 4 bases, with 20 bases between. CDR3 in amino acids: CASSLGPGRERGYEQYF. The CDR3 DNA is TGTGCCAGCAGCTTAGGCCCTGGGAGGGAAAGGGGGTACGAGCAGTACTTC.

This clone was counted many times. The J gene is TRBJ2-1, the V gene TRBV19; a weak D match, TRBD1 (6 bases). The germline V gene encodes CDR1 LNHDA and CDR2 SQIVND (reference sequence). Trimming cost V 10 bases and J 8 bases, with 21 bases left between them. The CDR3 extends over 14 amino acids. CDR3 region: CATRTWAGEDEQFF. The CDR3 nucleotides read TGTGCCACACGAACTTGGGCAGGGGAAGATGAGCAGTTCTTC.

Concerning this clone: A junction end diverges from the germline sequence, so it may reflect a read error. Distinct nucleotide sequences in the sample also encode this CDR3. The rearrangement links TRBV20-1 to TRBJ2-2; possibly TRBD1 for D (6 bases). CDR1 and CDR2 from the germline V gene are DFQATT and SNEGSKA (reference sequence). The CDR3 covers 17 residues. The CDR3 sequence is CSARAPTGPEDTGELFF. CDR3 in DNA: TGCAGTGCTAGAGCCCCGACAGGTCCGGAGGACACTGGGGAGCTGTTTTTT.